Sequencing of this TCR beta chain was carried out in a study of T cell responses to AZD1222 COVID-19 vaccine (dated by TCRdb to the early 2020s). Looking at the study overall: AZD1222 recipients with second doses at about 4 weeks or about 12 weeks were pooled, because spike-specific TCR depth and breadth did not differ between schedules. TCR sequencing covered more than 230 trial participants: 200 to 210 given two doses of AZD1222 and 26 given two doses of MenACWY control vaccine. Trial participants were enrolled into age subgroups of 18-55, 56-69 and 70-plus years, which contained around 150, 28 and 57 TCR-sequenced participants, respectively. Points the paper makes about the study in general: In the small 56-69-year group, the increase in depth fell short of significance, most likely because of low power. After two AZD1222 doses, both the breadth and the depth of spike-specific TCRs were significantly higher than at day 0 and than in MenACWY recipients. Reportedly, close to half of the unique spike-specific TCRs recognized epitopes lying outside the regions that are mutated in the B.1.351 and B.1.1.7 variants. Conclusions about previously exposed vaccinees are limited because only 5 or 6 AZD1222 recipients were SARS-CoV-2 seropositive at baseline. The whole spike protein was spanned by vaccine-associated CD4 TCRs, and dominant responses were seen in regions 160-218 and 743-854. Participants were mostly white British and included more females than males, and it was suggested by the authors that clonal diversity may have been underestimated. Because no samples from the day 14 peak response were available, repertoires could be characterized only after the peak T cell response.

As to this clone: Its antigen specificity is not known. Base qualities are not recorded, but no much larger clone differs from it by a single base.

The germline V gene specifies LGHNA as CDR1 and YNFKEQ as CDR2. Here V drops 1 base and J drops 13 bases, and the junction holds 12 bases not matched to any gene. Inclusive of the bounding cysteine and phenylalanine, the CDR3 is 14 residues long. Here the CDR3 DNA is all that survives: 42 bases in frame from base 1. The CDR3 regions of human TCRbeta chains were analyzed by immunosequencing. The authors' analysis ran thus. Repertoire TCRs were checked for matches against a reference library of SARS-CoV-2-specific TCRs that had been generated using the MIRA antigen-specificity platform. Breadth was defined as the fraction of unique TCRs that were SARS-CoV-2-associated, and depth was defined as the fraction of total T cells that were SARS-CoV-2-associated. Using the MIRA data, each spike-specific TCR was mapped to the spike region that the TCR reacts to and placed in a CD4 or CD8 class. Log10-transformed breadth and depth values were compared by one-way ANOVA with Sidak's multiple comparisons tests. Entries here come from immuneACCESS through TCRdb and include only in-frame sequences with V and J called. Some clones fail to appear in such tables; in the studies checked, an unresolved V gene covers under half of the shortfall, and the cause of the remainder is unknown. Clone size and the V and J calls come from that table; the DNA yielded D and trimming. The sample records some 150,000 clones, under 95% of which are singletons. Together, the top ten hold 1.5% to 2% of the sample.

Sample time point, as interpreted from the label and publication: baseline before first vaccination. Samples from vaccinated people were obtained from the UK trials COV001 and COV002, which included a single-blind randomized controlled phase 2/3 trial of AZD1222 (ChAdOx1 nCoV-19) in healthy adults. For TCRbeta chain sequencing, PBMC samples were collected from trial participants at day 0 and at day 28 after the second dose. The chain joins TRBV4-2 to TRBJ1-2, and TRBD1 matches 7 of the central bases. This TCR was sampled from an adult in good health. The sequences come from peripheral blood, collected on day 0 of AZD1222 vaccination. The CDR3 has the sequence CASSQGGQGELFTF. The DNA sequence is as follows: TGTGCCAGCAGCCAAGGGGGGCAGGGGGAGCTTTTCACCTTC.